Following are 2 T cell receptor beta chains from one sample sequenced in a study of T cell repertoires in cytomegalovirus infection. One entry per CDR3 protein results from TCRdb running MiXCR on the reads. The sample includes roughly 130,000 distinct CDR3 sequences, 7% to 9.5% of them seen just once. What was sequenced was PBMCs. The receptors originated from a human donor in good health (CMV status not recorded). Some clones in this sample may be carry-over from other donors' samples.

This clonotype was picked up many times. This sequence joins TRBV7-2 and TRBJ1-6; D gene ambiguous. This CDR3 has 13 amino acids. Germline loops: CDR1 SGHTA, CDR2 FQGNSA. V lost 2 bases and J 8 bases, leaving 7 bases between the germline ends. The CDR3 DNA follows: TGTGCCAGCAGCTTACTTTGGGATTCACCCCTCCACTTT. Protein product: CASSLLWDSPLHF.

In the case of this clonotype: This likely comes from a read error, as the CDR3 has no conserved phenylalanine or tryptophan at its end. The V and J genes are TRBV29-1 and TRBJ1-1; D perhaps matches TRBD1 (5 bases). Trimming took 2 bases from V and 1 from J, leaving 8 bases between them. Per the germline V gene, CDR1 is SQVTM and CDR2 is ANQGSEA. CDR3 size: 13 residues. CDR3 DNA: TGCAGCGTTGAACGCAGGGCGAACACTGAAGCTTTCCTT. It encodes CSVERRANTEAFL.